The subject of this entry is one T cell receptor (beta chain). The sample belongs to a study of T cell clones after liver transplantation. This table comes from immunoSEQ multiplex PCR, and its TCRdb copy is limited to in-frame clones, with some not included. Among tens of thousands of clones listed, about nine tenths were seen once. From germline, CDR1 is LNHDA and CDR2 SQIVND (reference sequence). The CDR3 spans 13 residues. Between the trimmed V and J ends, which lost 3 bases and 1 base, there was a span of 6 bases. Sequenced material: CD4+ T cells from blood, taken before liver transplant. The receptor's source is a human donor who received a liver transplant. The chain links TRBV19 to TRBJ1-1; D uncertain. This chain's CDR3 is CASSIRPNTEAFF. For the CDR3, the DNA is TGTGCCAGTAGTATTCGGCCGAACACTGAAGCTTTCTTT.